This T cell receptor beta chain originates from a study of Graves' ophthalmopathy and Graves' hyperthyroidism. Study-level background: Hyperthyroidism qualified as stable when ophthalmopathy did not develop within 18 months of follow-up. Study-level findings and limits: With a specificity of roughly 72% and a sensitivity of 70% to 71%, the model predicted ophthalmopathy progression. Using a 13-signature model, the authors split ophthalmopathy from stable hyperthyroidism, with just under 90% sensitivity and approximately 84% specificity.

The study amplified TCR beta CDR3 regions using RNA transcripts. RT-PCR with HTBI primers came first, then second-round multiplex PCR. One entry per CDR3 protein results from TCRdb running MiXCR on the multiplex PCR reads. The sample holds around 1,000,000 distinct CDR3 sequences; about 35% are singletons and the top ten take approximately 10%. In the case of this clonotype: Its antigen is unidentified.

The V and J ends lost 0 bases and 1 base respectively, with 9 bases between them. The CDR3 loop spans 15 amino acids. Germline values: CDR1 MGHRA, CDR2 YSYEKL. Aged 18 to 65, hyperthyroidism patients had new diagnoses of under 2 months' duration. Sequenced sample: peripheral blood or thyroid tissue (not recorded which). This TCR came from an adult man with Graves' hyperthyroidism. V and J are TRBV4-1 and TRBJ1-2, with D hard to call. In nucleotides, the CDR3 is TGCGCCAGCAGCCAAGAGCCAGGAGTTAACTATGGCTACACCTTC. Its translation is CASSQEPGVNYGYTF.